This T cell receptor (beta chain) comes out of a study of blood T cells in healthy people across ages. A second PCR, run for roughly 7 to 11 cycles, used a sample-barcoded 5' primer plus a J-beta primer mix. The authors tagged each cDNA molecule using a template-switch adaptor with 12 random nucleotides. One entry per CDR3 protein, called by TCRdb with MiXCR from the 5' RACE reads. This sample has more than 650,000 distinct CDR3 sequences, with approximately 22% found just once. Roughly 9.8 milliliters of peripheral blood were drawn from each donor. A minimum of 6.5 million PBMCs was isolated per sample. Germline trimming cut 4 bases from V and 5 bases from J; bases unmatched to any gene: 1. Germline CDR1 SGHTA, CDR2 FQGNSA. The CDR3 sequence is 15 residues long. Overall study findings and caveats: Observed TCR beta diversity per million T cells went down as age went up. This fall followed a roughly linear course with age.

About this clonotype itself: As yet, its antigen is unknown.

This clonotype was sampled from a man in his sixties or seventies in good health. This chain uses TRBV7-2 with TRBJ2-3; the match to TRBD2 covers 15 bases. The sample consisted of blood. The CDR3 region is CASSWTSGRGDTQYF. As DNA, the CDR3 is TGTGCCAGCAGCTGGACTAGCGGGAGGGGAGATACGCAGTATTTT.